The clone carrying this T cell receptor beta chain was counted only a few times. Antigen: not known. The data belong to a study of early T cells in non-severe SARS-CoV-2 infection. One entry per CDR3 protein, called by TCRdb with MiXCR from the 5' RACE reads. The data contain about 83,000 distinct CDR3 sequences, 9% to 15% of them singletons. Overall study results and limits: Database matching using VDJdb favored anti-spike CD8 responses, with private and CD4 specificities left missing.

The CDR3 is made up of 16 amino acids. The ends lost 5 bases at V and 7 bases at J; junction bases unmatched: 9. Germline CDR1 and CDR2: MNHEY and SVGAGI. The chain couples TRBV6-5 to TRBJ2-1, with 12 bases fitting TRBD2. The sequencing input was whole blood. The origin of this receptor is an adult who was a healthcare worker with PCR-confirmed SARS-CoV-2 infection or an uninfected control (not recorded which). CDR3: CASSPSGRAQRNEQFF. The CDR3, as DNA: TGTGCCAGCAGTCCTAGCGGGAGGGCCCAGAGGAATGAGCAGTTCTTC.